The 28 T cell receptor beta chains in this list originate from one sample, sequenced in a study of T cell clonotyping in hematopoietic cell transplantation. TCRdb keeps only in-frame clones here, not all; method: immunoSEQ multiplex PCR. The sample holds more than 10,000 clones; 80% to 95% are singletons and the top ten take 0.95% to 1.5%. The sample was peripheral blood mononuclear cells. Receptors originate from a man between 25 and 39 years old in good health. Some clones in this sample may be carry-over from other donors' samples.

The chain carries TRBV14 and TRBJ2-3; the D gene is possibly TRBD1 (5 bases). Trimming removed 2 bases at V and 3 bases at J, with 12 bases between. Germline lookup yields CDR1 SGHDN and CDR2 FVKESK. This CDR3 contains 15 residues. The chain's CDR3 is CASSQWGSPTDTQYF. CDR3 coding DNA: TGTGCCAGCAGCCAATGGGGCAGTCCGACAGATACGCAGTATTTT. The full variable domain, completed using reference TRBV14 and TRBJ2-3, is EAGVTQFPSHSVIEKGQTVTLRCDPISGHDNLYWYRRVMGKEIKFLLHFVKESKQDESGMPNNRFLAERTGGTYSTLKVQPAELEDSGVYFCASSQWGSPTDTQYFGPGTRLTVL.

The chain is built from TRBV2 and TRBJ2-3, with D perhaps TRBD1 (6 bases). The germline V gene encodes CDR1 SNHLY and CDR2 FYNNEI. V lost 7 bases and J lost 0, with 11 bases in between. The CDR3 consists of 14 residues. CDR3 sequence reads: CASNRETSTDTQYF. The CDR3 DNA is TGTGCCAGCAACAGGGAGACCAGCACAGATACGCAGTATTTT.

This chain links TRBV7-2 with TRBJ2-3, with D perhaps assigned TRBD1 or TRBD2 (5 bases each). Germline V gene lookup returns CDR1 SGHTA and CDR2 FQGNSA. V dropped 3 bases and J dropped 7 bases, with 14 bases sitting between them. This CDR3 comprises 14 residues. The CDR3 spells CASSFGASLNTQYF. DNA of the CDR3: TGTGCCAGCAGCTTCGGGGCCTCCCTTAATACGCAGTATTTT. The full variable domain, rest sourced from reference TRBV7-2 and TRBJ2-3, is GAGVSQSPSNKVTEKGKDVELRCDPISGHTALYWYRQSLGQGLEFLIYFQGNSAPDKSGLPSDRFSAERTGGSVSTLTIQRTQQEDSAVYLCASSFGASLNTQYFGPGTRLTVL.

The V and J genes are TRBV2 and TRBJ1-2; D is ambiguous. V was trimmed by 1 base and J by 5 bases, leaving 11 bases between them. CDR3 length equals 14 residues. Germline V gene lookup returns CDR1 SNHLY and CDR2 FYNNEI. The CDR3 region is CASSEGTISYGYTF. CDR3 bases: TGTGCCAGCAGTGAAGGCACAATCTCGTATGGCTACACCTTC. The full variable domain, rest sourced from reference TRBV2 and TRBJ1-2, is EPEVTQTPSHQVTQMGQEVILRCVPISNHLYFYWYRQILGQKVEFLVSFYNNEISEKSEIFDDQFSVERPDGSNFTLKIRSTKLEDSAMYFCASSEGTISYGYTFGSGTRLTVV.

The chain employs TRBV7-2 and TRBJ1-2, with 8 bases aligning to TRBD1. CDR3 length: 14 residues. The germline V gene has CDR1 SGHTA and CDR2 FQGNSA. With V trimmed by 5 bases and J by 8 bases, 10 bases remained unmatched. The CDR3 loop is CASSTAGGFWGYTF. Here the CDR3 DNA reads TGTGCCAGCAGCACGGCAGGGGGCTTTTGGGGCTACACCTTC.

The rearrangement joins TRBV27 to TRBJ1-1; D possibly corresponds to TRBD1 (6 bases). Germline CDR1 reads MNHEY; CDR2 reads SMNVEV (reference sequence). V lost 2 bases, J lost 1 base, and 11 bases lay in between. The CDR3 spans 15 residues. This chain's CDR3 is CASSLSGRGNTEAFF. Written as DNA, the CDR3 is TGTGCCAGCAGTTTAAGCGGCAGGGGGAACACTGAAGCTTTCTTT.

This clone has just a few counts. This chain connects TRBV4-2 to TRBJ1-2; D is possibly TRBD1 (5 bases). Germline values: CDR1 LGHNA, CDR2 YNFKEQ. The length of the CDR3 is 18 residues. Trimming left V 4 bases short and J 4 bases short, with 25 bases between. CDR3 bases: TGTGCCAGCAGCCCCGGGGCGCAGGGAACGGTTAGGTCCTATGGCTACACCTTC. Translation gives CASSPGAQGTVRSYGYTF.

This sequence joins TRBV6-1 and TRBJ2-3; D not certain. The CDR3 length is 14 residues. Germline CDR1 MNHNS, CDR2 SASEGT. V dropped 5 bases and J dropped 4 bases, with 13 bases sitting between them. The CDR3, as DNA: TGTGCCAGCAGTCTAGGGTCAGTGGCAGATACGCAGTATTTT. The encoded protein is CASSLGSVADTQYF.

This chain uses TRBV10-3 with TRBJ2-1; 10 bases align to TRBD2. The J segment lost 6 bases and the V segment lost 0 bases, leaving 11 bases of the junction unmatched. Germline CDR1 is ENHRY and CDR2 is SYGVKD. The CDR3 has 18 residues. For the CDR3, the DNA is TGTGCCATCAGTGAGTCCTCGGGGTCTAGCGGGAGAACCAATGAGCAGTTCTTC. It is translated as CAISESSGSSGRTNEQFF.

This chain links TRBV10-3 with TRBJ2-2, with D maybe TRBD1 (6 bases). Germline CDR1 ENHRY, CDR2 SYGVKD. The V end lost 9 bases, the J end lost 0 bases, and 14 bases lay between the germline ends. The CDR3 sequence is 15 residues long. The CDR3 DNA follows: TGTGCCATTTCCCGTACAGGGACGAACACCGGGGAGCTGTTTTTT. This encodes CAISRTGTNTGELFF.

The chain has TRBV7-8 and TRBJ2-1; TRBD1 aligns across 9 bases. Per the germline V gene, CDR1 is SGHVS and CDR2 is FQNEAQ. This CDR3 spans 15 amino acids. Unmatched junction bases numbered 6, after V lost 3 bases and J lost 6 bases. CDR3 nucleotide sequence: TGTGCCAGCAGCTTGGGGACAGGGCTTCGCAATGAGCAGTTCTTC. Translation: CASSLGTGLRNEQFF.

This clone appeared once. The chain uses TRBV27 and TRBJ1-1, with D uncertain. Germline CDR1 is MNHEY and CDR2 is SMNVEV (reference sequence). With 5 bases removed from V and 1 base from J, the gap between germline ends came to 17 bases. The CDR3 sequence is 16 residues long. The CDR3 DNA is TGTGCCAGCAGTCCTCCGGGCCCCCGAGCGAACACTGAAGCTTTCTTT. Translating it yields CASSPPGPRANTEAFF.

This clone appeared a few times. J is TRBJ1-2 and V is TRBV25-1; D call uncertain. Per the germline V gene, CDR1 is MGHDK and CDR2 is SYGVNS. The CDR3 length is 12 residues. V lost 3 bases to trimming and J lost 2 bases, with 4 bases between them. This CDR3 is CASSELNYGYTF. DNA for the CDR3: TGTGCCAGCAGTGAGCTAAACTATGGCTACACCTTC.

This chain uses TRBV6-1 with TRBJ2-7, with 9 positions matching TRBD1. CDR1 is MNHNS, CDR2 SASEGT, per germline. CDR3 length: 15 residues. V was clipped by 7 bases and J by 4 bases; unmatched bases: 11. CDR3 bases: TGTGCCAGCACCTTAGGAGGGACAGGGAAATACGAGCAGTACTTC. Its translation is CASTLGGTGKYEQYF.

CDR3 coding DNA: TGTGCCAGCAGCGTAGTTTTACACAATGAGCAGTTCTTC. Translated, it gives CASSVVLHNEQFF. The gene calls are TRBV9 and TRBJ2-1; D uncertain. From germline, CDR1 is SGDLS and CDR2 YYNGEE. With 0 bases removed from V and 5 bases from J, the gap between germline ends came to 6 bases. The CDR3 runs to 13 residues.

Here the CDR3 reads CAISSGVSGYEQYF. The CDR3 nucleotides read TGTGCCATCAGTTCAGGGGTTAGCGGGTACGAGCAGTACTTC. This chain uses TRBV10-3 with TRBJ2-7; D perhaps matches TRBD2 (7 bases). Germline V gene lookup returns CDR1 ENHRY and CDR2 SYGVKD. The ends were cut back, 5 bases at V and 4 bases at J, with 15 bases in the middle. This CDR3 is 14 amino acids long.

This clone was picked up one time. The chain couples TRBV2 to TRBJ1-5; D may be TRBD1 (5 bases). V was trimmed by 6 bases and J by 2 bases, leaving 11 bases between them. Germline V gives CDR1 SNHLY, CDR2 FYNNEI. This CDR3 region has 14 residues. DNA for the CDR3: TGTGCCAGCAGCCGGGACGGGGGCAATCAGCCCCAGCATTTT. Translating gives CASSRDGGNQPQHF.

The chain uses TRBV6-6 and TRBJ1-1; possibly TRBD1 for D (6 bases). V shed 6 bases and J shed 1 base, with 15 bases lying between them. CDR1 is MNHNY, CDR2 SVGAGI, per germline (reference sequence). The CDR3 contains 15 residues. Here the CDR3 reads CASSPRGGGNTEAFF. CDR3 DNA: TGTGCCAGCAGCCCACGCGGAGGGGGGAACACTGAAGCTTTCTTT.

The V gene is TRBV7-8, the J gene TRBJ2-5, with D maybe TRBD2 (6 bases). V gave up 4 bases and J gave up 0 bases, with 12 bases separating them. There are 15 residues in the CDR3. The V gene's germline CDR1 is SGHVS and CDR2 FQNEAQ. The CDR3 region is CASSSFGRYQETQYF. CDR3 coding DNA: TGTGCCAGCAGCTCCTTCGGGAGATACCAAGAGACCCAGTACTTC.

The V gene is TRBV2, the J gene TRBJ1-5; 9 bases match TRBD1. Trimming at V came to 10 bases and at J to 1 base, leaving 11 bases not matched to a gene. The CDR3 totals 16 residues. In germline, CDR1 is SNHLY, CDR2 FYNNEI. Written as DNA, the CDR3 is TGTGCCACCGCCCCGGGACAGGGAGGGAGCAATCAGCCCCAGCATTTT. It translates to CATAPGQGGSNQPQHF. Based on the CDR3 plus reference TRBV2 and TRBJ1-5, the full variable domain is EPEVTQTPSHQVTQMGQEVILRCVPISNHLYFYWYRQILGQKVEFLVSFYNNEISEKSEIFDDQFSVERPDGSNFTLKIRSTKLEDSAMYFCATAPGQGGSNQPQHFGDGTRLSIL.

This clone was counted a single time. The J gene is TRBJ1-5, the V gene TRBV30; D may be TRBD1 (5 bases). The CDR3 loop spans 14 amino acids. Trimming removed 2 bases from V and 6 bases from J, with 14 bases in between. Germline lookup yields CDR1 GTSNPN and CDR2 SVGIG (reference sequence). The DNA of the CDR3 is TGTGCCTGGAGTTCCTCATCGGGGGTTCAGCCCCAGCATTTT. Translation: CAWSSSSGVQPQHF.

The chain has TRBV6-1 and TRBJ1-3; D is unresolved. Trimming stripped 1 base from V and 1 base from J, with 2 bases between. Germline assignment: CDR1 MNHNS and CDR2 SASEGT. The CDR3 sequence is 13 residues long. CDR3 bases: TGTGCCAGCAGTGAAGGTTCTGGAAACACCATATATTTT. It specifies CASSEGSGNTIYF.

CDR3 in amino acids: CAWRPVWASYEQYF. Written as DNA, the CDR3 is TGTGCCTGGAGACCCGTTTGGGCTTCCTACGAGCAGTACTTC. The V gene is TRBV30, the J gene TRBJ2-7; D remains unclear. This CDR3 has 14 amino acids. CDR1 GTSNPN and CDR2 SVGIG come from the germline V gene (reference sequence). Trimming pared 3 bases from V and 1 base from J, leaving 13 bases between.

This sequence joins TRBV7-3 and TRBJ2-6; D gene uncertain. The germline V gene encodes CDR1 SGHTA and CDR2 FQGTGA. The CDR3 extends over 13 amino acids. V was pared by 6 bases and J by 2 bases, with 5 bases between. CDR3 sequence (DNA): TGTGCCAGCAGTAGGGCTGGGGCCAACGTCCTGACTTTC. It codes for CASSRAGANVLTF.

In DNA form, the CDR3 reads TGTGCCAGCAGTGACATGATGGCAACTAATGAAAAACTGTTTTTT. This translates into CASSDMMATNEKLFF. The J gene is TRBJ1-4, the V gene TRBV25-1; D unclear. The CDR3 is made up of 15 amino acids. V was shortened by 3 bases and J by 0 bases, with 8 bases between the two germline ends. Germline V gives CDR1 MGHDK, CDR2 SYGVNS.

The chain combines TRBV2 with TRBJ2-7; 7 bases are shared with TRBD1. This CDR3 region has 14 residues. After removal of 6 bases from V and 0 bases from J, the junction contained 5 bases not matched to a gene. Germline V gives CDR1 SNHLY, CDR2 FYNNEI. CDR3 bases: TGTGCCAGCAGAAACCGGGACAGCTCCTACGAGCAGTACTTC. Protein product: CASRNRDSSYEQYF.

The rearrangement links TRBV30 to TRBJ1-2; TRBD1 is a possible D gene (5 bases). CDR1 GTSNPN and CDR2 SVGIG come from the germline V gene (reference sequence). Trimming stripped 2 bases from V and 6 bases from J, with 10 bases between. The CDR3 sequence is 12 residues long. The DNA for the CDR3 is TGTGCCTGGAGTAGCCAGGGCAATGGCTACACCTTC. Protein: CAWSSQGNGYTF.

The chain has TRBV30 and TRBJ2-7; 8 bases agree with TRBD1. CDR1 and CDR2 from the germline V gene are GTSNPN and SVGIG (reference sequence). J was trimmed by 4 bases and V by 5 bases; bases with no gene match: 10. This CDR3 comprises 14 residues. In DNA, the CDR3 is TGTGCCTGGGGAAAACAGGGGGGAACATACGAGCAGTACTTC. This sequence encodes CAWGKQGGTYEQYF.